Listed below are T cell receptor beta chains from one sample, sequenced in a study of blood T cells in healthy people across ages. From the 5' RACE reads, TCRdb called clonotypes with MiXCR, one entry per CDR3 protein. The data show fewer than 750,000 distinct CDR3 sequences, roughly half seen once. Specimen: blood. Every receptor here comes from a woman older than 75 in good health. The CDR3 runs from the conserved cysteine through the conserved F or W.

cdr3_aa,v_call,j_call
CASSAGQGSRTDTQYF,TRBV5-1,TRBJ2-3
CSAQYSGQDTQYF,TRBV20-1,TRBJ2-3
CASSQVLRQKEKLFF,TRBV4-1,TRBJ1-4
CASSYPSTEQYF,TRBV6-6,TRBJ2-4
CASSVAPTGELFF,TRBV12-3/TRBV12-4,TRBJ2-2
CASSHGGSNEKLFF,TRBV4-3,TRBJ1-4
CASSQLGTETQYF,TRBV7-6,TRBJ2-5
CASSLGPSTYNEQFF,TRBV7-2,TRBJ2-1
CASSTTGTVNEQFF,TRBV7-9,TRBJ2-1
CASSLVRTLAKNIQYF,TRBV28,TRBJ2-4
CASSPPPSYTEAFF,TRBV28,TRBJ1-1
CASSNGNTQYF,TRBV25-1,TRBJ2-3
CSGGQGNTEAFF,TRBV29-1,TRBJ1-1
CASSFLGQDQETQYF,TRBV12-3/TRBV12-4,TRBJ2-5
CASSAARDKPPLHF,TRBV2,TRBJ1-6
CSVSGSLNTEAFF,TRBV29-1,TRBJ1-1
CASSLDGNNSPLHF,TRBV7-2,TRBJ1-6
CASSFPSGVSSYEQYF,TRBV28,TRBJ2-7
CASSAQDRGDEQFF,TRBV7-3,TRBJ2-1
CASSQAGTATYEQYF,TRBV4-2,TRBJ2-7
CARGERPLGEQYF,TRBV6-5,TRBJ2-5
CATRGPPRLYEQYF,TRBV19,NA
CASSPEQGSAYGELFF,TRBV12-3/TRBV12-4,TRBJ2-2
CRPHIPTDTQYF,TRBV20-1,TRBJ2-3
CASSGLGASGQETQYF,TRBV5-6,TRBJ2-5
CSVALAGTPYEQYF,TRBV29-1,TRBJ2-7
CASSDMVSPLHF,TRBV25-1,TRBJ1-6
CASRPTGPYGYTF,TRBV7-2,TRBJ1-2
CASSARRVDRAKNIQYF,TRBV2,TRBJ2-4
CSALGQGTDTQYF,TRBV20-1,TRBJ2-3
CASSQDWAGDNYGYTF,TRBV4-2,TRBJ1-2
CATKHWTGGDTQYF,TRBV24-1,TRBJ2-3
CSAPQAGGPNEQFF,TRBV20-1,TRBJ2-1
CASSEVGQGGYNEKLFF,TRBV2,TRBJ1-4
CASSPPGDLYTGELFF,TRBV3-1,TRBJ2-2
CASSYRGQTNTEAFF,TRBV6-2/TRBV6-3,TRBJ1-1
CASSPRSEQPQHF,TRBV19,TRBJ1-5
CASCQGQDLRPQHF,TRBV5-1,TRBJ1-5
CASSLMSGIGEKLFF,TRBV6-6,TRBJ1-4
CASSLRTPAGNTQYF,TRBV28,TRBJ2-3
CASSPIGLGSNEQFF,TRBV7-2,TRBJ2-1
CASSSDRGWGYNEQFF,TRBV12-3/TRBV12-4,TRBJ2-1
CSARAVAATNSPLHF,TRBV20-1,TRBJ1-6
CASSLTPGTAQETQYF,TRBV27,TRBJ2-5
CANSSPPWGGSTDTQYF,TRBV5-1,TRBJ2-3
CASSYPGGGDEQYF,TRBV6-6,TRBJ2-7
CASSARADSYERYF,TRBV7-2,TRBJ2-7
CASRANLEAFF,TRBV7-2,TRBJ1-1
CASSLRVEQYF,TRBV28,TRBJ2-7
CASSAGRTETQYF,TRBV10-1,TRBJ2-5
CASSRSGCLYF,TRBV3-1,TRBJ2-4
CAWSARGTDTQYF,TRBV30,TRBJ2-3
CASSLEGSKSEKLFF,TRBV27,TRBJ1-4